This T cell receptor (beta chain) was sequenced in a study of graft-versus-host responses after intestinal transplantation. A remark on this clone: Its antigen is not identified.

Method: immunoSEQ multiplex PCR; TCRdb's copy keeps in-frame clones and lacks some. The top ten clones hold 0.9% to 1.5% of a sample with some 120,000 clones, 85% to 95% of them seen once. CDR3 length: 14 residues. Germline V gene data show CDR1 as LGHNA and CDR2 as YNFKEQ. The sample here was unstimulated CD8+ T cells sorted from spleen or lymph node cells, taken before transplant. This receptor was taken from a human donor who was the organ donor for an intestinal transplant. This chain connects TRBV4-2 to TRBJ2-1; D is unresolved. CDR3 nucleotide sequence: TGTGCTATCTCTTTGGAAGCGACCCACAATGAGCAGTTCTTC. The encoded protein is CAISLEATHNEQFF.